This T cell receptor (beta chain) was sequenced for a study of blood T cell repertoires in COVID-19. Study context: COVID-19 samples collected from the United States, Italy and Spain covered acute and convalescent phases.

Seattle patients were enrolled during active infection and followed longitudinally. In the original analysis: Cell counts per sample came from amplifying reference gene primers. Data came from immunoSEQ multiplex PCR; TCRdb stores just in-frame clones and leaves some out. The V and J calls and clone size are taken from that table; D and trimming were inferred from the DNA. In the table there are about 200,000 clones, approximately 85% of which are singletons. V was pared by 2 bases and J by 1 base, with 9 bases of the junction left unmatched. This CDR3 comprises 18 residues. CDR1 is LGHDT, CDR2 YNNKEL, per germline (reference sequence).

The rearrangement links TRBV3-1 (or the pseudogene TRBV3-2) to TRBJ1-3, with 9 nucleotides matching TRBD1. This TCR derives from a woman in her sixties or seventies with COVID-19, enrolled during active disease. The sequenced material came from peripheral blood. CDR3 DNA sequence: TGTGCCAGCAGCCAATCCATGGGACAGGGAAGATCTGGAAACACCATATATTTT. It specifies CASSQSMGQGRSGNTIYF.